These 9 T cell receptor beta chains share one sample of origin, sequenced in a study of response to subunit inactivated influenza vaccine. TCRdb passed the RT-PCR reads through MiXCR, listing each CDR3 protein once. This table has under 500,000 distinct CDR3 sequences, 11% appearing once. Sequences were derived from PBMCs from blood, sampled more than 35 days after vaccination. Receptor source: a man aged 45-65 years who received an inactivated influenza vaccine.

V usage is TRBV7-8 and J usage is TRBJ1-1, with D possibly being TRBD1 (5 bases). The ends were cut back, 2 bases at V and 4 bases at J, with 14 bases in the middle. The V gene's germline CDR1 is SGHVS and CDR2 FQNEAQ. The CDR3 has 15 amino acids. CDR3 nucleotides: TGTGCCAGCAGCTTAAGTTATCCGGGGGGCACTGAAGCTTTCTTT. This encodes CASSLSYPGGTEAFF.

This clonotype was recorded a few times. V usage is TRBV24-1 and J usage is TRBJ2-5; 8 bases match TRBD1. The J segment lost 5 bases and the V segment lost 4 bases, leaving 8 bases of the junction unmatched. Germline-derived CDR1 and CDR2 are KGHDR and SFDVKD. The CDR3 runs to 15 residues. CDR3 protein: CATSDLGQGQETQYF. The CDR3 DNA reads TGTGCCACCAGTGACCTTGGACAGGGTCAGGAGACCCAGTACTTC.

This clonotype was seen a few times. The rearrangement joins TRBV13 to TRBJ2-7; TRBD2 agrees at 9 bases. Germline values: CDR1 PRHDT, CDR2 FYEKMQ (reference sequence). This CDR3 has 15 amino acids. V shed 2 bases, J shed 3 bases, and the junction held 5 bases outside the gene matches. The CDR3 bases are TGTGCCAGCAGCTTATCTTCTAGCGGGATCTACGAGCAGTACTTC. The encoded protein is CASSLSSSGIYEQYF.

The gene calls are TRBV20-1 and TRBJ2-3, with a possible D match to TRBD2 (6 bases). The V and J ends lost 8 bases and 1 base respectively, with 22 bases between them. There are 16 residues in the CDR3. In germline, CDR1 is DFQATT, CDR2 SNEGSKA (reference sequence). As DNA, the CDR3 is TGCAGTACAAAGGGTGCGGGACCGAGGGGCACAGATACGCAGTATTTT. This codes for CSTKGAGPRGTDTQYF.

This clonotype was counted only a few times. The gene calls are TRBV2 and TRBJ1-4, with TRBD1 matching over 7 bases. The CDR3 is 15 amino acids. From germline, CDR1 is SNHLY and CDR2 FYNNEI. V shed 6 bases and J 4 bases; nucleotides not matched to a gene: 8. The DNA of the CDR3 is TGTGCCAGCAGCCTATACAGGGGAGGTAATGAAAAACTGTTTTTT. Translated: CASSLYRGGNEKLFF. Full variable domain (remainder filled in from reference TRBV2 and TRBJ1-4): EPEVTQTPSHQVTQMGQEVILRCVPISNHLYFYWYRQILGQKVEFLVSFYNNEISEKSEIFDDQFSVERPDGSNFTLKIRSTKLEDSAMYFCASSLYRGGNEKLFFGSGTQLSVL.

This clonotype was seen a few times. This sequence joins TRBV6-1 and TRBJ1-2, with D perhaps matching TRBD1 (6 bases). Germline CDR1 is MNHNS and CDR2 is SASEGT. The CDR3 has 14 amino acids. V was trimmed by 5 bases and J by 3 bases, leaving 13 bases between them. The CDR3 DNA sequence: TGTGCCAGCAGTAGCGGGGGCATCCACTATGGCTACACCTTC. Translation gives CASSSGGIHYGYTF.

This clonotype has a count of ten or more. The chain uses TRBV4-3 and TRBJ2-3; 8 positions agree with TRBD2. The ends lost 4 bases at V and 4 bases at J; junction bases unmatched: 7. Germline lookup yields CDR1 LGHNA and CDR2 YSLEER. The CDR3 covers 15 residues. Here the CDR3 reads CASSLRGGGADTQYF. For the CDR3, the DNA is TGCGCCAGCAGCCTCCGGGGGGGCGGGGCAGATACGCAGTATTTT.

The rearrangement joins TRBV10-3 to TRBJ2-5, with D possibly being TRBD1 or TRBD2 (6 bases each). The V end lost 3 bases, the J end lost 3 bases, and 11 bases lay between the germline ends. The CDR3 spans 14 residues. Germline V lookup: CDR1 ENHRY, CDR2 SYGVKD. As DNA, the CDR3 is TGTGCCATCAGTGATAGAGGGGGGAAAGAGACCCAGTACTTC. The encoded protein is CAISDRGGKETQYF.

CDR3 in DNA: TGTGCCAGCAGTACAGCTAGCGGCGGGACCCAGTACTTC. Protein product: CASSTASGGTQYF. This chain uses TRBV7-2 with TRBJ2-5; 7 bases match TRBD2. This CDR3 comprises 13 residues. Germline values: CDR1 SGHTA, CDR2 FQGNSA. J was trimmed by 7 bases and V by 6 bases; bases with no gene match: 8.